The T cell receptor (beta chain) under discussion was sequenced for a study of blood T cell repertoires in COVID-19. Study overall: Samples came from the United States, Italy and Spain, spanning acute and convalescent COVID-19.

The V gene end was trimmed by 0 bases and the J gene end by 2 bases; junction bases not matched to a gene: 7. The CDR3 loop spans 19 amino acids. Germline lookup yields CDR1 MNHEY and CDR2 SMNVEV (reference sequence). Original processing notes: For nucleated cells, counts were estimated from reference gene primer amplification. Assay: immunoSEQ multiplex PCR; the TCRdb copy retains only in-frame clones and omits some. Clone size and V and J calls were adopted from that table, with D and trimming inferred from the DNA. The repertoire holds a few hundred thousand clones, with 70% to 90% as singletons. The sequenced sample consisted of peripheral blood. This sequence originates from a man aged 18 to 30 who had recovered from COVID-19. The V call is TRBV27, the J call TRBJ2-3; TRBD2 aligns across 14 bases. CDR3 in DNA: TGTGCCAGCAGTTTATCCAAATTGACTAGCGGGAGGGACACAGATACGCAGTATTTT. It translates to CASSLSKLTSGRDTDTQYF.